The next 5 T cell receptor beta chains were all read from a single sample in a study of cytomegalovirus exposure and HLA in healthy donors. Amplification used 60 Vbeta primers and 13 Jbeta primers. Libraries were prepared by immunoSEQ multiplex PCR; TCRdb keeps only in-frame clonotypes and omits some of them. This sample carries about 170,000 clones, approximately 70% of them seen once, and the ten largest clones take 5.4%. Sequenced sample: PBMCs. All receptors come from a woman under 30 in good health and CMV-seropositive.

DNA of the CDR3: TGTGCCAGCAGTATGGTTAGGGCGGGGGGGTTGGAGACCCAGTACTTC. It codes for CASSMVRAGGLETQYF. The chain is built from TRBV28 and TRBJ2-5; TRBD2 agrees at 9 bases. V was pared by 5 bases and J by 5 bases, with 12 bases of the junction left unmatched. The CDR3 consists of 16 residues. Germline V lookup: CDR1 MDHEN, CDR2 SYDVKM.

The CDR3 spells CASSLEPADRGEKLFF. DNA of the CDR3: TGCGCCAGCAGCTTGGAGCCGGCGGACAGGGGTGAAAAACTGTTTTTT. The V and J genes are TRBV5-1 and TRBJ1-4, with 9 bases fitting TRBD1. V lost 0 bases to trimming and J lost 7 bases; unmatched junction nucleotides: 7. Germline values: CDR1 SGHRS, CDR2 YFSETQ. CDR3 length equals 16 residues.

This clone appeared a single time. Here the CDR3 reads CASSLVREGEQFF. The CDR3 DNA follows: TGTGCCAGCAGCTTAGTCAGGGAGGGTGAGCAGTTCTTC. The rearrangement links TRBV11-2 to TRBJ2-1; TRBD2 matches 7 bases. Germline CDR1 and CDR2: SGHAT and FQNNGV. The CDR3 loop spans 13 amino acids. V trimming: 1 base; J trimming: 9 bases; junction bases outside the gene matches: 3.

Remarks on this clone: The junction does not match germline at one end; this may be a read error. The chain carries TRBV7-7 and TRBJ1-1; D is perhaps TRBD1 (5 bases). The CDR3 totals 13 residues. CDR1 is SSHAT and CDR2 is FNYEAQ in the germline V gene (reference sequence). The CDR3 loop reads CASSRRVGTEAFF. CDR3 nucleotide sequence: TGTGCTAGCAGCCGCAGGGTTGGGACTGAAGCTTTCTTT.

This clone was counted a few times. DNA for the CDR3: TGTGCCAGCAGCTTAACACGACAGGGGGCGCGATTACAGGACGAGCAGTACTTC. Translating it yields CASSLTRQGARLQDEQYF. This chain links TRBV11-2 with TRBJ2-7, with TRBD1 matching 10 bases. Per the germline V gene, CDR1 is SGHAT and CDR2 is FQNNGV. The J segment lost 5 bases and the V segment lost 2 bases, leaving 15 bases of the junction unmatched. This CDR3 comprises 18 residues.